This TCR beta chain originates from a study of graft-versus-host responses after intestinal transplantation. Study context: Every one of the recipients received anti-thymocyte globulin induction and afterwards took tacrolimus and steroids for around 3 years.

Regarding this clone: The antigen remains unidentified. The junction and the germline gene differ at one end; a read error may be behind it.

Overall study findings and caveats: Some GvH clones appeared in ileal mucosa or blood before recipient bone marrow.

Using immunoSEQ multiplex PCR, the repertoire was profiled, and TCRdb retains in-frame clones only, with some absent. The table has 75,000 to 100,000 clones, 91% seen once. Per the germline V gene, CDR1 is SSHAT and CDR2 is FNYEAQ (reference sequence). The length of the CDR3 is 17 residues. The TCR sequence derives from a human donor who was the organ donor for an intestinal transplant. The chain uses TRBV7-7 and TRBJ2-7; 7 bases map to TRBD1. The sequencing here drew on unstimulated CD4+ T cells sorted from spleen or lymph node cells, taken before transplant. The CDR3 protein is CASSFYRDSWPFYEQYF. In nucleotides, the CDR3 is TGTGCTAGCAGCTTCTACCGGGACAGTTGGCCATTCTACGAGCAGTACTTC.